This T cell receptor (beta chain) was documented in a study of T cell repertoires in cytomegalovirus infection. Across the whole study: CMV epitopes in the study were HLA-C-restricted (recently identified) and HLA-B-restricted (well studied). CMV infection together with matching HLA type was indicated by public TCR beta signatures. Study findings and constraints: Totalled public TCR beta family frequency picked out people who carried CMV plus the relevant HLA. HLA-C-restricted CMV clonotypes gave the most frequent clonotype in two of eight donors.

The V end was cut by 2 bases, the J end by 6 bases, with 13 bases between. The CDR3 has 15 amino acids. This clonotype has just a few counts. What it binds is not known. One entry per CDR3 protein results from TCRdb running MiXCR on the reads. The repertoire consists of around 770,000 distinct CDR3 sequences, with about 28% occurring once and the leading ten covering 13%. V gene TRBV12-3 or TRBV12-4 combines with J gene TRBJ2-2; D unresolved. This specimen was cultured CD8+ T cells from PBMCs, taken from culture after CMV antigen stimulation. The clonotype originates from a human donor in good health (CMV status not recorded). Some clones in this sample may be carry-over from other donors' samples. The CDR3 is CASSLSNNLSGELFF. The CDR3 DNA is TGTGCCAGCAGTTTATCGAATAACCTCTCCGGGGAGCTGTTTTTT.